Described below is a single T cell receptor beta chain sequence and its context. The antigen is unknown. TCRdb's copy holds only in-frame clones and misses some; the assay was immunoSEQ multiplex PCR. The sample has some 190,000 clones, around 94% seen once. This record belongs to a study of T cell responses to AZD1222 COVID-19 vaccine. The germline gives CDR1 MDHEN, CDR2 SYDVKM. With 7 bases clipped from V and 5 bases from J, the junction kept 10 bases outside the gene matches. CDR3 length: 15 residues. Broader study findings: The study found Spike-specific TCR breadth and depth rose after two AZD1222 doses. Nearly half of unique spike-specific TCRs reportedly avoided B.1.351 and B.1.1.7 mutated regions. White British ancestry dominated among donors, who included more females, and clonal diversity was possibly underestimated. Only 5 or 6 individuals given AZD1222 were seropositive at baseline.

Sequencing used peripheral blood, obtained 28 days after the second dose of the MenACWY control vaccine. This receptor was taken from an adult who received the MenACWY meningococcal vaccine as a control. J is TRBJ2-1 and V is TRBV28; TRBD1 matches at 8 bases. The CDR3 DNA is TGTGCCAGCATCCCCCCAGGGGGCCCCCACAATGAGCAGTTCTTC. Its protein is CASIPPGGPHNEQFF.